Following are 29 T cell receptor beta chains from one sample sequenced in a study of blood T cell repertoires in COVID-19. TCRdb keeps only in-frame clones here, not all; method: immunoSEQ multiplex PCR. The profile shows tens of thousands of clones, roughly 80% of them singletons. The sequencing sample was made of peripheral blood. These receptors were collected from a human donor with acute or convalescent COVID-19. The donor label of this sample is uncertain.

The chain links TRBV6-4 to TRBJ2-3; 10 bases match TRBD2. V lost 3 bases and J lost 2; bases outside the gene matches: 11. The CDR3 sequence is 18 residues long. Germline V lookup: CDR1 MRHNA, CDR2 SNTAGT. The CDR3 sequence: CASSDPRGAGGPTDTQYF. The CDR3 DNA reads as TGTGCCAGCAGTGATCCCCGAGGAGCGGGAGGGCCCACAGATACGCAGTATTTT.

This clone was found once. The genes are TRBV9 and TRBJ2-1; tentatively, D is TRBD1 (6 bases). The CDR3 contains 15 residues. The germline V and J ends were trimmed by 0 bases and 0 bases, with 7 bases remaining between them. In germline, CDR1 is SGDLS, CDR2 YYNGEE. The CDR3, as DNA: TGTGCCAGCAGCGTAGAAGGGGGCTCCTACAATGAGCAGTTCTTC. Translated: CASSVEGGSYNEQFF.

This rearrangement joins TRBV19 to TRBJ1-4; 10 bases map to TRBD1. This CDR3 contains 15 residues. V gave up 5 bases and J gave up 6 bases; unmatched junction bases: 6. Per the germline V gene, CDR1 is LNHDA and CDR2 is SQIVND (reference sequence). Here the CDR3 reads CASSRGTGADEKLFF. Written as DNA, the CDR3 is TGTGCCAGTAGTCGAGGGACAGGGGCAGATGAAAAACTGTTTTTT.

This clone came up a few times. The chain joins TRBV19 to TRBJ1-4; D uncertain. The CDR3 is 16 residues long. Germline assignment: CDR1 LNHDA and CDR2 SQIVND (reference sequence). The ends were cut back, 7 bases at V and 4 bases at J, with 19 bases in the middle. CDR3 amino acids: CASIRRHSDRNEKLFF. CDR3 nucleotides: TGTGCCAGTATCCGGCGGCACTCAGACCGTAATGAAAAACTGTTTTTT.

This clone was observed a handful of times. This chain joins TRBV6-6 and TRBJ1-3; 7 nucleotides align to TRBD1. The V and J ends lost 6 bases and 4 bases, in that order; junction bases with no gene match: 9. This CDR3 has 15 amino acids. The germline V gene encodes CDR1 MNHNY and CDR2 SVGAGI (reference sequence). The CDR3 region is CASSLPTGSGNTIYF. The DNA for the CDR3 is TGTGCCAGCAGCCTTCCGACAGGGTCCGGAAACACCATATATTTT.

This rearrangement joins TRBV7-9 to TRBJ1-2, with D possibly being TRBD1 (6 bases). Germline lookup yields CDR1 SEHNR and CDR2 FQNEAQ (reference sequence). The length of the CDR3 is 13 residues. Trimming pared 5 bases from V and 5 bases from J, leaving 12 bases between. The CDR3 loop reads CASSPTTGYGYTF. Here the CDR3 DNA reads TGTGCCAGCAGCCCCACGACAGGTTATGGCTACACCTTC.

This chain joins TRBV7-8 and TRBJ2-3, with 8 nucleotides matching TRBD2. CDR3 length equals 17 residues. V trimming: 5 bases; J trimming: 6 bases; junction bases outside the gene matches: 16. Germline loops: CDR1 SGHVS, CDR2 FQNEAQ. CDR3 bases: TGTGCCAGCAGCCCACTGATGCGTATCGGGGGGGCCGATACGCAGTATTTT. Its protein is CASSPLMRIGGADTQYF.

This chain uses TRBV5-6 with TRBJ1-4, with 12 positions matching TRBD1. CDR1 is SGHDT, CDR2 YYEEEE, per germline. V dropped 4 bases and J dropped 0; count of bases not matched to a gene: 1. This CDR3 has 16 amino acids. CDR3 sequence (DNA): TGTGCCAGCAGCCGGGACAGGGGGCCAACTAATGAAAAACTGTTTTTT. It codes for CASSRDRGPTNEKLFF.

This chain joins TRBV28 and TRBJ1-2; D not certain. V shed 2 bases and J shed 4 bases, with 8 bases lying between them. The germline CDR1 and CDR2 sequences are MDHEN and SYDVKM. This CDR3 has 13 residues. The CDR3 sequence is CASSLGQSYGYTF. The CDR3 DNA reads as TGTGCCAGCAGTTTAGGGCAGAGCTATGGCTACACCTTC.

This rearrangement joins TRBV27 to TRBJ2-1, with 10 bases aligning to TRBD2. Germline-derived CDR1 and CDR2 are MNHEY and SMNVEV (reference sequence). The CDR3 length is 15 residues. J was trimmed by 6 bases and V by 2 bases; bases with no gene match: 4. The CDR3 coding sequence is TGTGCCAGCAGTTTAGGGAGCGGGAGGGCCAATGAGCAGTTCTTC. Translation: CASSLGSGRANEQFF.

This clone was observed a handful of times. This chain connects TRBV20-1 to TRBJ1-1; unclear D gene. The CDR3 is 9 residues long. Germline CDR1 is DFQATT and CDR2 is SNEGSKA (reference sequence). The CDR3 is CRVGTEAFF. The CDR3 region has the DNA TGCAGGGTCGGCACTGAAGCTTTCTTT.

The rearrangement links TRBV5-4 to TRBJ1-2; D gene unclear. V lost 3 bases to trimming and J lost 2 bases, with 14 bases between them. CDR3 size: 15 residues. Germline assignment: CDR1 SGHNT and CDR2 YYREEE (reference sequence). CDR3 region: CASSSRGSRNYGYTF. In DNA, the CDR3 is TGTGCCAGCAGCTCCCGGGGATCGAGGAACTATGGCTACACCTTC.

The chain carries TRBV19 and TRBJ1-1, with 8 bases fitting TRBD1. Germline V lookup: CDR1 LNHDA, CDR2 SQIVND (reference sequence). This CDR3 spans 15 amino acids. V dropped 4 bases and J dropped 1; count of bases not matched to a gene: 5. The CDR3 region is CASSTADRGNTEAFF. CDR3 coding DNA: TGTGCCAGTAGTACCGCCGACAGGGGGAACACTGAAGCTTTCTTT.

This rearrangement joins TRBV7-2 to TRBJ2-3; TRBD2 matches 7 bases. CDR1 is SGHTA, CDR2 FQGNSA, per germline. J was trimmed by 0 bases and V by 5 bases; bases with no gene match: 8. This CDR3 is built from 16 residues. The CDR3 DNA is TGTGCCAGCAGCGAGGGGCGGGACTATAGCACAGATACGCAGTATTTT. Amino acids: CASSEGRDYSTDTQYF. The full variable domain, rest sourced from reference TRBV7-2 and TRBJ2-3, is GAGVSQSPSNKVTEKGKDVELRCDPISGHTALYWYRQSLGQGLEFLIYFQGNSAPDKSGLPSDRFSAERTGGSVSTLTIQRTQQEDSAVYLCASSEGRDYSTDTQYFGPGTRLTVL.

The V and J genes are TRBV7-8 and TRBJ1-4; D is unresolved. Per the germline V gene, CDR1 is SGHVS and CDR2 is FQNEAQ. V was trimmed by 5 bases and J by 5 bases, leaving 12 bases between them. The length of the CDR3 is 14 residues. The CDR3 DNA sequence: TGTGCCAGCAGCCTGGGTCTACAGAATGAAAAACTGTTTTTT. This gives the protein CASSLGLQNEKLFF.

The V call is TRBV7-2, the J call TRBJ1-1; 7 positions agree with TRBD1. This CDR3 is 15 amino acids long. Germline CDR1 is SGHTA and CDR2 is FQGNSA. Unmatched junction bases numbered 5, after V lost 4 bases and J lost 0 bases. The CDR3 DNA follows: TGTGCCAGCAGCTACAGACAGGGCCTGAACACTGAAGCTTTCTTT. It encodes CASSYRQGLNTEAFF.

The genes are TRBV3-1 (or the pseudogene TRBV3-2) and TRBJ2-7; D possibly corresponds to TRBD1 (5 bases). The V end was cut by 2 bases, the J end by 0 bases, with 20 bases between. This CDR3 is 18 amino acids long. In germline, CDR1 is LGHDT, CDR2 YNNKEL (reference sequence). The CDR3 protein is CASSQKSLVGRSSYEQYF. The CDR3 DNA sequence: TGTGCCAGCAGCCAAAAATCCTTAGTGGGGCGAAGCTCCTACGAGCAGTACTTC.

The chain combines TRBV5-3 with TRBJ1-1, with D tentatively TRBD1 (6 bases). TRBV5-3 is an ORF for which the function is uncertain. The CDR3 runs to 15 residues. Trimming left V 3 bases short and J 3 bases short, with 15 bases between. CDR3 residues: CARSWIQGWDTEAFF. As DNA, the CDR3 is TGTGCCAGAAGCTGGATACAGGGATGGGACACTGAAGCTTTCTTT.

V usage is TRBV6-5 and J usage is TRBJ1-6, with 7 positions matching TRBD1. Per germline, CDR1 MNHEY and CDR2 SVGAGI. This CDR3 has 14 residues. V was pared by 5 bases and J by 6 bases, with 4 bases of the junction left unmatched. The CDR3 reads CASSIRDSNSPLHF. CDR3 DNA: TGTGCCAGCAGTATCCGGGACAGTAATTCACCCCTCCACTTT.

The rearrangement joins TRBV18 to TRBJ1-2, with 7 bases fitting TRBD1. CDR1 is KGHSH, CDR2 LQKENI, per germline. The V and J ends lost 2 bases and 4 bases, in that order; junction bases with no gene match: 10. The CDR3 is made up of 16 amino acids. CDR3 in amino acids: CASSPGQVSSAYGYTF. DNA of the CDR3: TGTGCCAGCTCACCAGGACAGGTCAGCTCCGCCTATGGCTACACCTTC.

The chain links TRBV2 to TRBJ1-5, with 7 bases matching TRBD1. V was pared by 6 bases and J by 3 bases, with 8 bases of the junction left unmatched. The germline V gene encodes CDR1 SNHLY and CDR2 FYNNEI. This CDR3 has 15 residues. CDR3 nucleotides: TGTGCCAGCAGAGCCAGGACAGGACCCAATCAGCCCCAGCATTTT. Protein: CASRARTGPNQPQHF.

V usage is TRBV18 and J usage is TRBJ2-3; 8 bases are shared with TRBD2. The V gene's germline CDR1 is KGHSH and CDR2 LQKENI. CDR3 length: 15 residues. J gave up 3 bases and V 5 bases, and 7 bases lay outside the gene matches. The CDR3 nucleotides read TGTGCCAGCTCAAGAGGACCTAGCGGGACAGATACGCAGTATTTT. It specifies CASSRGPSGTDTQYF.

The chain links TRBV20-1 to TRBJ2-5; tentatively, D is TRBD2 (6 bases). The CDR3 totals 16 residues. Germline V CDR1 and CDR2: DFQATT, SNEGSKA (reference sequence). V was trimmed by 3 bases and J by 5 bases, leaving 22 bases between them. The CDR3 sequence: CSASGTGDIFLETQYF. For the CDR3, the DNA is TGCAGTGCTAGTGGGACGGGAGATATCTTCTTGGAGACCCAGTACTTC.

The CDR3 loop reads CASSRPGQGFSWDTEAFF. CDR3 nucleotides: TGTGCCAGTAGTAGACCGGGACAGGGGTTCAGTTGGGACACTGAAGCTTTCTTT. J is TRBJ1-1 and V is TRBV19; 10 nucleotides line up with TRBD1. V trimming: 4 bases; J trimming: 3 bases; junction bases outside the gene matches: 14. Per germline, CDR1 LNHDA and CDR2 SQIVND (reference sequence). This CDR3 region has 18 residues.

This rearrangement joins TRBV6-5 to TRBJ2-4; D may be TRBD2 (6 bases). CDR3 length: 12 residues. The germline V gene encodes CDR1 MNHEY and CDR2 SVGAGI. The germline V and J ends were trimmed by 7 bases and 6 bases, with 10 bases remaining between them. CDR3 DNA sequence: TGTGCCAGCAAGGGACTCACAAACATTCAGTACTTC. This sequence encodes CASKGLTNIQYF.

The V gene is TRBV19, the J gene TRBJ1-2; no definite D call. Germline V CDR1 and CDR2: LNHDA, SQIVND (reference sequence). The CDR3 is 15 residues long. With 3 bases removed from V and 0 bases from J, the gap between germline ends came to 11 bases. The CDR3, as DNA: TGTGCCAGTAGTATGATGGAGGGAACTAACTATGGCTACACCTTC. Translating gives CASSMMEGTNYGYTF.

The genes are TRBV6-1 and TRBJ1-2, with 8 bases lining up with TRBD1. This CDR3 spans 15 amino acids. The V and J ends lost 1 base and 4 bases, in that order; junction bases with no gene match: 5. Germline CDR1 MNHNS, CDR2 SASEGT. CDR3 nucleotides: TGTGCCAGCAGTGAAGGGTCAGGGGGCGTCTATGGCTACACCTTC. This translates into CASSEGSGGVYGYTF.

The chain joins TRBV19 to TRBJ1-1, with TRBD1 identical over 12 bases. This CDR3 is built from 15 residues. The germline V gene has CDR1 LNHDA and CDR2 SQIVND (reference sequence). V was clipped by 3 bases and J by 5 bases; unmatched bases: 4. The CDR3 region is CASSIGTGGGTEAFF. As DNA, the CDR3 is TGTGCCAGTAGTATTGGGACAGGGGGCGGAACTGAAGCTTTCTTT. Together with reference TRBV19 and TRBJ1-1, the CDR3 gives the full variable domain: DGGITQSPKYLFRKEGQNVTLSCEQNLNHDAMYWYRQDPGQGLRLIYYSQIVNDFQKGDIAEGYSVSREKKESFPLTVTSAQKNPTAFYLCASSIGTGGGTEAFFGQGTRLTVV.

The chain employs TRBV4-2 and TRBJ2-7; D not certain. With 0 bases removed from V and 1 base from J, the gap between germline ends came to 16 bases. This CDR3 region has 17 residues. Germline values: CDR1 LGHNA, CDR2 YNFKEQ. CDR3 coding DNA: TGTGCCAGCAGCCAAGAATTGGTTTTGGCCCAATCCTACGAGCAGTACTTC. Protein product: CASSQELVLAQSYEQYF.